The 11 T cell receptor beta chains given below trace back to one sample, sequenced in a study of CD8 T cells in Susac syndrome. With random hexamers, reverse transcription was performed on about 0.5 to 1 ug of RNA. MiXCR was run by TCRdb on the immunoSEQ multiplex PCR reads, yielding one entry per CDR3 protein. The sample lists about 400,000 distinct CDR3 sequences; around 85% were seen once. The sequencing input was CD8+ T cells from PBMCs. These receptors were taken from a human donor with multiple sclerosis.

The V call is TRBV19, the J call TRBJ2-7; D unresolved. V was trimmed by 5 bases and J by 2 bases, leaving 13 bases between them. Per the germline V gene, CDR1 is LNHDA and CDR2 is SQIVND (reference sequence). CDR3 length: 14 amino acids. CDR3 amino acids: CASSLSQTPYEQYF. The CDR3 DNA sequence: TGTGCCAGTAGTCTGTCTCAGACTCCCTACGAGCAGTACTTC.

This clonotype showed up just a few times. The chain uses TRBV6-5 and TRBJ1-1; D is undetermined. The V and J ends lost 5 bases and 4 bases respectively, with 11 bases between them. The CDR3 has 13 residues. Germline-derived CDR1 and CDR2 are MNHEY and SVGAGI. The CDR3 coding sequence is TGTGCCAGCAGTCCCCGGGGAGGCACTGAAGCTTTCTTT. It specifies CASSPRGGTEAFF.

V is TRBV11-2 and J is TRBJ2-1; 7 nucleotides line up with TRBD2. The CDR3 is 16 residues long. The ends lost 3 bases at V and 5 bases at J; junction bases unmatched: 10. Germline loops: CDR1 SGHAT, CDR2 FQNNGV. The CDR3 here is CASSFYNLAVDNEQFF. CDR3 coding DNA: TGTGCCAGCAGCTTCTACAACCTAGCGGTTGACAATGAGCAGTTCTTC.

The rearrangement joins TRBV10-3 to TRBJ2-1; D call uncertain. The CDR3 contains 15 residues. The germline CDR1 and CDR2 sequences are ENHRY and SYGVKD. V was cut by 5 bases and J by 4 bases, with 15 bases left in between. The CDR3 DNA follows: TGTGCCATCAGTCGGGCGGAAGGCCTTTACAATGAGCAGTTCTTC. This encodes CAISRAEGLYNEQFF.

For the CDR3, the DNA is TGTGCCACCGGGGTAGCGGGGGGATACAATGAGCAGTTCTTC. This encodes CATGVAGGYNEQFF. The chain is built from TRBV12-3 or TRBV12-4 and TRBJ2-1; 10 bases map to TRBD2. The CDR3 has 14 residues. V lost 10 bases, J lost 4 bases, and 7 bases stayed unmatched.

The J gene is TRBJ2-1, the V gene TRBV6-2 or TRBV6-3, with D maybe TRBD2 (8 bases). Trimming removed 1 base from V and 4 bases from J, with 38 bases in between. From germline, CDR1 is MNHEY and CDR2 SVGEGT. CDR3 length: 24 residues. CDR3: CASSYFAILARNRGGGGTYNEQFF. The CDR3 coding sequence is TGTGCCAGCAGTTACTTTGCTATCTTGGCCCGGAACAGGGGAGGCGGGGGGACTTACAATGAGCAGTTCTTC.

The chain carries TRBV6-2 or TRBV6-3 and TRBJ2-7; the D is unclear. The germline CDR1 and CDR2 sequences are MNHEY and SVGEGT. The CDR3 has 11 residues. V was cut by 8 bases and J by 3 bases, with 8 bases left in between. CDR3 amino acids: CASAHGYEQYF. In nucleotides, the CDR3 is TGTGCCAGCGCACACGGCTACGAGCAGTACTTC.

The J gene is TRBJ1-2, the V gene TRBV6-5; D possibly corresponds to TRBD1 (5 bases). The germline V gene encodes CDR1 MNHEY and CDR2 SVGAGI. V lost 0 bases and J lost 8, with 13 bases in between. The CDR3 consists of 14 residues. CDR3 sequence: CASSYSTVWGGYTF. Here the CDR3 DNA reads TGTGCCAGCAGTTACTCGACGGTCTGGGGCGGCTACACCTTC.

The rearrangement joins TRBV5-1 to TRBJ1-5; 7 bases fit TRBD1. The CDR3 contains 15 residues. Germline loops: CDR1 SGHRS, CDR2 YFSETQ. J was trimmed by 0 bases and V by 4 bases; bases with no gene match: 4. This CDR3 is CASSRDSFSNQPQHF. The DNA of the CDR3 is TGCGCCAGCAGCAGGGACAGTTTTAGCAATCAGCCCCAGCATTTT.

This clonotype has only a few counts. The rearrangement links TRBV12-3 or TRBV12-4 to TRBJ2-5, with a possible D match to TRBD2 (5 bases). The CDR3 runs 14 residues. Trimming removed 3 bases at V and 5 bases at J, with 13 bases between. The CDR3 spells CASSFSEKGETQYF. The CDR3, as DNA: TGTGCCAGCAGTTTTAGCGAGAAGGGTGAGACCCAGTACTTC.

The chain combines TRBV6-5 with TRBJ2-2; no clear D. This CDR3 has 16 residues. CDR1 is MNHEY and CDR2 is SVGAGI in the germline V gene. Trimming took 0 bases from V and 0 from J, leaving 8 bases between them. The CDR3 DNA sequence: TGTGCCAGCAGTTACTCGATTGGGGCGAACACCGGGGAGCTGTTTTTT. Its translation is CASSYSIGANTGELFF.